These 24 T cell receptor beta chains share one sample of origin, sequenced in a study of blood T cells in healthy people across ages. Combining a sample-barcoded 5' primer with a J-beta primer mix, a second PCR ran for roughly 7 to 12 cycles. TCRdb re-called the 5' RACE reads with MiXCR, one entry per CDR3 protein. This table holds some 1,800,000 distinct CDR3 sequences, roughly 43% found once. Specimen: blood. All receptors derive from a human donor in good health.

J is TRBJ2-7 and V is TRBV5-1; 8 positions agree with TRBD1. After removal of 2 bases from V and 3 bases from J, the junction contained 7 bases not matched to a gene. Germline V gene sequence: CDR1 SGHRS, CDR2 YFSETQ. The CDR3 covers 15 residues. The CDR3 reads CASSLQTGTGYEQYF. As DNA, the CDR3 is TGCGCCAGCAGCTTACAGACCGGGACAGGCTACGAGCAGTACTTC.

The chain uses TRBV7-9 and TRBJ2-1; D not certain. Germline V lookup: CDR1 SEHNR, CDR2 FQNEAQ (reference sequence). The V end was cut by 8 bases, the J end by 0 bases, with 11 bases between. The CDR3 consists of 14 residues. The CDR3 region has the DNA TGTGCCAGCTCCCAGTCGGACTCCTACAATGAGCAGTTCTTC. It translates to CASSQSDSYNEQFF.

The V gene is TRBV20-1, the J gene TRBJ2-5; 9 bases map to TRBD2. Germline V lookup: CDR1 DFQATT, CDR2 SNEGSKA (reference sequence). With V trimmed by 3 bases and J by 0 bases, 8 bases remained unmatched. This CDR3 is built from 16 residues. The CDR3 loop is CSASGLAGTYQETQYF. CDR3 nucleotide sequence: TGCAGTGCTAGTGGCCTAGCGGGGACCTACCAAGAGACCCAGTACTTC.

The chain is built from TRBV4-1 and TRBJ2-3; 9 nucleotides line up with TRBD2. CDR1 is MGHRA, CDR2 YSYEKL, per germline. V shed 4 bases, J shed 4 bases, and the junction held 6 bases outside the gene matches. This CDR3 has 15 amino acids. The CDR3 loop reads CASSPGSGGPDTQYF. As DNA, the CDR3 is TGCGCCAGCAGCCCTGGGAGCGGGGGGCCAGATACGCAGTATTTT.

About this clonotype itself: Relative to the germline gene, one junction end is altered; a read error may explain this. The chain is built from TRBV11-1 and TRBJ1-2; the D is unclear. The CDR3 totals 14 residues. CDR1 and CDR2 (germline): SGHAT, FQDESV (reference sequence). This chain's CDR3 is CAGSPDGANYGYTF. CDR3 in DNA: TGTGCCGGCAGCCCTGACGGCGCTAACTATGGCTACACCTTC.

The chain recombines TRBV19 with TRBJ2-7, with 11 positions matching TRBD2. The closer fit of TRBJ2-5 to the DNA end suggests the J call may be wrong. The CDR3 extends over 18 amino acids. The germline V gene encodes CDR1 LNHDA and CDR2 SQIVND (reference sequence). The CDR3 DNA follows: TGTGCCAGTAGTATTGACCCTCGACTAGCGGGGTTTCGAGAGACCCAGTACTTC. Translation gives CASSIDPRLAGFRETQYF.

V gene TRBV21-1 combines with J gene TRBJ2-1. TRBV21-1 is a documented pseudogene. The CDR3 runs to 16 residues. The CDR3 reads CASSKRSWQTYNEQFF. For the CDR3, the DNA is TGTGCCAGCAGCAAACGGAGTTGGCAGACATACAATGAGCAGTTCTTC.

A word on this clonotype: At one boundary the junction diverges from the germline segment, which might be a read error. This chain uses TRBV6-6 with TRBJ1-6; D remains unclear. The CDR3 sequence is 16 residues long. Germline V CDR1 and CDR2: MNHNY, SVGAGI (reference sequence). The CDR3 DNA sequence: TGTGCCAGCAGTTACTCGAGGCCAGAATATAATTCATCCCTCCACTTT. This codes for CASSYSRPEYNSSLHF.

The chain has TRBV7-2 and TRBJ1-1; tentatively, D is TRBD1 (6 bases). Germline assignment: CDR1 SGHTA and CDR2 FQGNSA. V dropped 1 base and J dropped 3 bases, with 9 bases sitting between them. This CDR3 has 14 amino acids. The CDR3 DNA sequence: TGTGCCAGCAGCTTAGGACAGGCCTACACTGAAGCTTTCTTT. Its protein is CASSLGQAYTEAFF.

The table lists this clonotype with a count of one. The V and J genes are TRBV30 and TRBJ1-4; TRBD1 is a possible D gene (6 bases). Germline V lookup: CDR1 GTSNPN, CDR2 SVGIG (reference sequence). The V end was cut by 2 bases, the J end by 3 bases, with 10 bases between. The CDR3 covers 14 residues. The CDR3 reads CAWSFGQSNEKLFF. DNA for the CDR3: TGTGCCTGGAGTTTTGGACAGTCTAATGAAAAACTGTTTTTT.

On this clonotype: One end of the junction fails to match germline, which may point to a read error. V is TRBV12-3 or TRBV12-4 and J is TRBJ2-5; no clear D. The CDR3 is made up of 13 amino acids. CDR3 nucleotides: TGTGCCAGCAGTTTAAAAAGTCAAGGGACCCAGTACTTC. Translating it yields CASSLKSQGTQYF.

The chain has TRBV7-2 and TRBJ2-1; 7 nucleotides align to TRBD2. CDR1 and CDR2 (germline): SGHTA, FQGNSA. This CDR3 contains 15 residues. The V and J ends lost 5 bases and 12 bases, in that order; junction bases with no gene match: 16. This CDR3 reads CASSVISGRASAQFF. The CDR3 bases are TGTGCCAGCAGCGTCATTAGCGGGCGGGCTAGCGCGCAGTTCTTC.

The DNA of the CDR3 is TGTGCCAGCAGCCAAGATCCAACAGTGGGGGGCTACACCTTC. Protein sequence: CASSQDPTVGGYTF. The chain is built from TRBV3-1 and TRBJ1-2; D uncertain. The CDR3 totals 14 residues. CDR1 LGHDT and CDR2 YNNKEL come from the germline V gene (reference sequence). V lost 0 bases and J lost 8, with 13 bases in between.

The rearrangement uses TRBV29-1 and TRBJ1-2, with TRBD1 matching 7 bases. CDR1 is SQVTM and CDR2 is ANQGSEA in the germline V gene. Trimming at V came to 6 bases and at J to 6 bases, leaving 13 bases not matched to a gene. The CDR3 has 14 residues. CDR3 bases: TGCAGCGTCTACGACAGGGATGAAGTCGATGGCTACACCTTC. This translates into CSVYDRDEVDGYTF. Full variable domain (missing parts from reference TRBV29-1 and TRBJ1-2): SAVISQKPSRDICQRGTSLTIQCQVDSQVTMMFWYRQQPGQSLTLIATANQGSEATYESGFVIDKFPISRPNLTFSTLTVSNMSPEDSSIYLCSVYDRDEVDGYTFGSGTRLTVV.

In this sample, this clonotype turned up a few times. V gene TRBV7-2 combines with J gene TRBJ2-7; D gene uncertain. V dropped 4 bases and J dropped 1 base, with 11 bases sitting between them. The CDR3 has 14 amino acids. Germline CDR1 SGHTA, CDR2 FQGNSA. The CDR3 spells CASSYVSESYEQYF. The CDR3 nucleotides are TGTGCCAGCAGCTATGTCTCAGAGTCCTACGAGCAGTACTTC.

In its sample, this clonotype was seen many times. The chain has TRBV28 and TRBJ1-6; 9 nucleotides agree with TRBD1. Germline values: CDR1 MDHEN, CDR2 SYDVKM. J gave up 12 bases and V 7 bases, and 13 bases lay outside the gene matches. The CDR3 has 15 amino acids. The CDR3 nucleotides read TGTGCCAGCATCCGATCGGGACAGGGAGGAAAACCCCTCCACTTT. This sequence encodes CASIRSGQGGKPLHF. The full variable domain, in which reference TRBV28 and TRBJ1-6 provide the parts outside the CDR3, is DVKVTQSSRYLVKRTGEKVFLECVQDMDHENMFWYRQDPGLGLRLIYFSYDVKMKEKGDIPEGYSVSREKKERFSLILESASTNQTSMYLCASIRSGQGGKPLHFGNGTRLTVT.

The genes are TRBV28 and TRBJ1-1, with D possibly being TRBD1 (6 bases). Germline V gene lookup returns CDR1 MDHEN and CDR2 SYDVKM. This CDR3 region has 15 residues. The V and J ends lost 1 base and 8 bases respectively, with 17 bases between them. The CDR3: CASSLSFDRLGEAFF. The CDR3 bases are TGTGCCAGCAGTTTATCCTTCGACAGGCTAGGCGAAGCTTTCTTT.

The chain is built from TRBV12-3 or TRBV12-4 and TRBJ1-2, with D unclear. CDR3 length: 15 residues. Trimming left V 0 bases short and J 10 bases short, with 18 bases between. CDR3 in DNA: TGTGCCAGCAGTTTAGCGCGGCAGGCACCCGCACCCTACACCTTC. Amino acid sequence: CASSLARQAPAPYTF.

V and J are TRBV12-3 or TRBV12-4 and TRBJ2-6; the D call may be TRBD1 or TRBD2 (6 bases each). The V and J ends lost 8 bases and 1 base respectively, with 15 bases between them. The CDR3 totals 16 residues. CDR3 nucleotide sequence: TGTGCCAGCTCACCTTCGGGGGCTTCTGGGGCCAACGTCCTGACTTTC. It encodes CASSPSGASGANVLTF.

DNA of the CDR3: TGTGCCAGCATACTGCTGGCCGGGACAGAAAAAACTGAAGCTTTCTTT. As protein: CASILLAGTEKTEAFF. This rearrangement joins TRBV6-5 to TRBJ1-1, with 7 bases matching TRBD1. The V gene's germline CDR1 is MNHEY and CDR2 SVGAGI. CDR3 length equals 16 residues. The trim removed 7 bases at V and 5 bases at J, leaving 16 bases unmatched.

This clonotype was found a few times. The chain uses TRBV29-1 and TRBJ2-7, with D perhaps matching TRBD1 (6 bases). V lost 8 bases and J 2 bases, leaving 16 bases between the germline ends. From germline, CDR1 is SQVTM and CDR2 ANQGSEA. The CDR3 loop spans 13 amino acids. CDR3: CSISPGTTYEQYF. The DNA of the CDR3 is TGCAGCATATCTCCAGGGACAACCTACGAGCAGTACTTC.

V usage is TRBV7-3 and J usage is TRBJ2-2; 8 bases line up with TRBD1. The CDR3 extends over 16 amino acids. Germline CDR1 is SGHTA and CDR2 is FQGTGA. J lost 7 bases, V lost 5 bases, and 12 bases had no gene match. In DNA, the CDR3 is TGTGCCAGCAGCAACAACCCCGGACAGGGTGGCGGGGAGCTGTTTTTT. This translates into CASSNNPGQGGGELFF.

This clonotype turned up a few times. This chain uses TRBV7-4 with TRBJ2-5; 7 bases fit TRBD1. The J call is in doubt because the DNA end fits TRBJ2-7 better. The germline gives CDR1 SGHVT, CDR2 SQSDAQ. This CDR3 contains 17 residues. This chain's CDR3 is CASSLSSGGQEGYEQYF. In DNA form, the CDR3 reads TGTGCCAGCAGCCTAAGCTCAGGGGGTCAGGAAGGCTACGAGCAGTACTTC.

The chain links TRBV29-1 to TRBJ2-1, with TRBD1 identical over 7 bases. CDR1 is SQVTM and CDR2 is ANQGSEA in the germline V gene. V lost 5 bases to trimming and J lost 4 bases; unmatched junction nucleotides: 8. This CDR3 is 14 amino acids long. The CDR3 DNA reads as TGCAGCGTTTTGGGACAGAACCTTTACAATGAGCAGTTCTTC. Translated: CSVLGQNLYNEQFF.